One sample yielded the 20 T cell receptor beta chains listed below, sequenced in a study of Ad26.COV2.S vaccination and SARS-CoV-2 variants. Clones were read by immunoSEQ multiplex PCR, and TCRdb kept only the in-frame ones, dropping some. The sample comprises around 300,000 clones, around 90% of which are singletons, and around 6.1% rests with the top ten. Treatment here: some 20 received Ad26.COV2.S at low or high dose, single or two shots; roughly five received placebo; per-sample allocation not given. Repertoires come from day 63 after the first vaccine or placebo injection. This specimen was peripheral blood, taken in a trial of Ad26.COV2.S vaccine versus placebo. The receptors here all came from a person aged 18-65 years who received the Ad26.COV2.S COVID-19 vaccine or a placebo.

This clone has just one count. The V and J genes are TRBV13 and TRBJ2-7; TRBD2 might be the D (6 bases). CDR3 length equals 14 residues. Germline CDR1 and CDR2: PRHDT and FYEKMQ (reference sequence). Trimming removed 5 bases from V and 1 base from J, with 12 bases in between. The DNA of the CDR3 is TGTGCCAGCAGCCCACGGCGGGAATCCTACGAGCAGTACTTC. Translating gives CASSPRRESYEQYF.

This chain links TRBV27 with TRBJ1-2, with TRBD1 as a possible D gene (6 bases). CDR1 and CDR2 (germline): MNHEY, SMNVEV (reference sequence). This CDR3 comprises 14 residues. Trimming removed 3 bases from V and 6 bases from J, with 14 bases in between. DNA for the CDR3: TGTGCCAGCAGTTTTCAAGGCAGGGGTAATGGCTACACCTTC. Its translation: CASSFQGRGNGYTF.

V and J are TRBV7-9 and TRBJ1-6, with no clear D. Trimming removed 4 bases from V and 7 bases from J, with 8 bases in between. From germline, CDR1 is SEHNR and CDR2 FQNEAQ (reference sequence). The CDR3 spans 13 residues. In DNA form, the CDR3 reads TGTGCCAGCAGCTCTCCCGGAAATTCACCCCTCCACTTT. This gives the protein CASSSPGNSPLHF. The full variable domain, completed using reference TRBV7-9 and TRBJ1-6, is DTGVSQNPRHKITKRGQNVTFRCDPISEHNRLYWYRQTLGQGPEFLTYFQNEAQLEKSRLLSDRFSAERPKGSFSTLEIQRTEQGDSAMYLCASSSPGNSPLHFGNGTRLTVT.

The chain employs TRBV11-2 and TRBJ1-1; D is unresolved. The germline V gene has CDR1 SGHAT and CDR2 FQNNGV. V lost 4 bases, J lost 12 bases, and 18 bases lay in between. The CDR3 spans 13 residues. Written as DNA, the CDR3 is TGTGCCAGCAGCTCTACCCTAGGGTTGTCAACTTTCTTT. It specifies CASSSTLGLSTFF.

The rearrangement joins TRBV27 to TRBJ2-7; the D is unclear. Germline lookup yields CDR1 MNHEY and CDR2 SMNVEV (reference sequence). V lost 5 bases to trimming and J lost 0 bases, with 17 bases between them. This CDR3 is built from 16 residues. CDR3 loop: CASSSRPGDLSYEQYF. The CDR3 DNA is TGTGCCAGCAGTAGCCGCCCGGGCGACCTCTCCTACGAGCAGTACTTC.

The V and J genes are TRBV5-1 and TRBJ2-2; 9 positions match TRBD1. The CDR3 extends over 15 amino acids. Germline trimming cut 6 bases from V and 5 bases from J; bases unmatched to any gene: 8. Germline CDR1 is SGHRS and CDR2 is YFSETQ. As DNA, the CDR3 is TGCGCCAGCACCACCGGGACAGGGAGAACCGGGGAGCTGTTTTTT. Protein sequence: CASTTGTGRTGELFF. The whole variable domain, remainder taken from reference TRBV5-1 and TRBJ2-2, is KAGVTQTPRYLIKTRGQQVTLSCSPISGHRSVSWYQQTPGQGLQFLFEYFSETQRNKGNFPGRFSGRQFSNSRSEMNVSTLELGDSALYLCASTTGTGRTGELFFGEGSRLTVL.

The rearrangement links TRBV4-1 to TRBJ1-3, with D possibly matching TRBD1 (6 bases). The CDR3 length is 15 residues. Germline CDR1 is MGHRA and CDR2 is YSYEKL. Trimming stripped 1 base from V and 4 bases from J, with 11 bases between. CDR3: CASSQVPGDGNTIYF. The CDR3 region has the DNA TGCGCCAGCAGCCAAGTCCCAGGGGACGGAAACACCATATATTTT.

This sequence joins TRBV7-9 and TRBJ2-3; 7 bases are shared with TRBD2. V was clipped by 6 bases and J by 6 bases; unmatched bases: 3. Looked up from germline, CDR1 is SEHNR and CDR2 is FQNEAQ (reference sequence). The CDR3 consists of 12 residues. This CDR3 is CASRLGGDTQYF. Here the CDR3 DNA reads TGTGCCAGCAGATTGGGAGGGGATACGCAGTATTTT.

The chain has TRBV6-4 and TRBJ2-1; D perhaps matches TRBD1 (5 bases). CDR1 is MRHNA, CDR2 SNTAGT, per germline. Trimming shortened V by 0 bases and J by 3 bases, and 9 bases separated the two germline ends. This CDR3 has 15 residues. CDR3 loop: CASSDSQQGYNEQFF. The CDR3, as DNA: TGTGCCAGCAGTGACTCCCAGCAGGGCTACAATGAGCAGTTCTTC.

J is TRBJ2-5 and V is TRBV7-8; D remains unclear. The germline CDR1 and CDR2 sequences are SGHVS and FQNEAQ. CDR3 length equals 14 residues. V was trimmed by 1 base and J by 3 bases, leaving 9 bases between them. CDR3 DNA: TGTGCCAGCAGCTTAGGTAACTGGAAAGAGACCCAGTACTTC. Protein product: CASSLGNWKETQYF.

V is TRBV27 and J is TRBJ2-1, with D perhaps given as TRBD1 or TRBD2 (5 bases each). Germline lookup yields CDR1 MNHEY and CDR2 SMNVEV (reference sequence). The CDR3 has 16 amino acids. V was shortened by 6 bases and J by 4 bases, with 19 bases between the two germline ends. The CDR3, as DNA: TGTGCCAGCAGCCAATCCGTCCAGGGAGTTTACAATGAGCAGTTCTTC. Residues: CASSQSVQGVYNEQFF.

The rearrangement uses TRBV14 and TRBJ2-3, with D possibly being TRBD2 (5 bases). The CDR3 totals 15 residues. From germline, CDR1 is SGHDN and CDR2 FVKESK. V lost 2 bases and J lost 2, with 11 bases in between. CDR3 region: CASSQRSGYTDTQYF. The DNA for the CDR3 is TGTGCCAGCAGCCAAAGAAGCGGTTACACAGATACGCAGTATTTT.

This clone was seen a handful of times. J is TRBJ1-5 and V is TRBV27; D remains unclear. Germline CDR1 MNHEY, CDR2 SMNVEV (reference sequence). The CDR3 sequence is 14 residues long. V lost 4 bases and J 4 bases, leaving 11 bases between the germline ends. The CDR3 sequence is CASSWGAGNQPQHF. CDR3 DNA: TGTGCCAGCAGTTGGGGAGCAGGAAATCAGCCCCAGCATTTT.

The V call is TRBV7-2, the J call TRBJ2-1; D gene uncertain. The CDR3 is made up of 15 amino acids. The germline gives CDR1 SGHTA, CDR2 FQGNSA. Trimming cost V 1 base and J 2 bases, with 9 bases left between them. The CDR3: CASSLVGGTYNEQFF. CDR3 coding DNA: TGTGCCAGCAGCTTAGTTGGCGGTACCTACAATGAGCAGTTCTTC. Full variable domain (remainder filled in from reference TRBV7-2 and TRBJ2-1): GAGVSQSPSNKVTEKGKDVELRCDPISGHTALYWYRQSLGQGLEFLIYFQGNSAPDKSGLPSDRFSAERTGGSVSTLTIQRTQQEDSAVYLCASSLVGGTYNEQFFGPGTRLTVL.

The J gene is TRBJ2-3, the V gene TRBV11-3; 9 nucleotides align to TRBD2. V dropped 4 bases and J dropped 5; count of bases not matched to a gene: 10. The germline gives CDR1 SGHNT, CDR2 YENEEA. The CDR3 is 16 amino acids. DNA of the CDR3: TGTGCCAGCAGCTCCCCCGCAGCGGGGGGTAGAGATACGCAGTATTTT. It encodes CASSSPAAGGRDTQYF.

CDR3 in DNA: TGCGCCAGCAGCCAAGAATCCCCTAGCGGGCGAACGCGGGGAGCCAAAAACATTCAGTACTTC. It specifies CASSQESPSGRTRGAKNIQYF. The chain is built from TRBV4-3 and TRBJ2-4, with 8 bases matching TRBD2. From germline, CDR1 is LGHNA and CDR2 YSLEER. V shed 0 bases, J shed 0 bases, and the junction held 16 bases outside the gene matches. There are 21 residues in the CDR3.

This chain links TRBV11-2 with TRBJ2-4; 7 bases are shared with TRBD1. The CDR3 sequence is 18 residues long. CDR1 and CDR2 (germline): SGHAT, FQNNGV. V was clipped by 1 base and J by 0 bases; unmatched bases: 9. CDR3 sequence reads: CASSLVAGGMVAKNIQYF. The CDR3 DNA reads as TGTGCCAGCAGCTTAGTTGCAGGGGGAATGGTAGCCAAAAACATTCAGTACTTC.

V gene TRBV6-5 combines with J gene TRBJ2-7; 8 bases agree with TRBD2. This CDR3 region has 13 residues. The trim removed 8 bases at V and 2 bases at J, leaving 5 bases unmatched. The germline gives CDR1 MNHEY, CDR2 SVGAGI. CDR3 sequence (DNA): TGTGCCAGCCAACTAGCGGACACCTACGAGCAGTACTTC. This encodes CASQLADTYEQYF.

This clone was observed a single time. This chain connects TRBV9 to TRBJ1-1; D remains unclear. Trimming stripped 0 bases from V and 0 bases from J, with 9 bases between. CDR3 length equals 15 residues. Germline V CDR1 and CDR2: SGDLS, YYNGEE. The CDR3 loop is CASSVGGGLNTEAFF. For the CDR3, the DNA is TGTGCCAGCAGCGTAGGTGGAGGGTTGAACACTGAAGCTTTCTTT.

This rearrangement joins TRBV30 to TRBJ1-6; no clear D gene. Germline-derived CDR1 and CDR2 are GTSNPN and SVGIG (reference sequence). CDR3 length: 15 residues. V was clipped by 2 bases and J by 5 bases, with 13 bases between them. The CDR3 nucleotides read TGTGCCTGGAGTCTTGGCCGGAAAAATAATTCACCCCTCCACTTT. It translates to CAWSLGRKNNSPLHF. Drawing the rest from reference TRBV30 and TRBJ1-6, the complete variable domain is SQTIHQWPATLVQPVGSPLSLECTVEGTSNPNLYWYRQAAGRGLQLLFYSVGIGQISSEVPQNLSASRPQDRQFILSSKKLLLSDSGFYLCAWSLGRKNNSPLHFGNGTRLTVT.